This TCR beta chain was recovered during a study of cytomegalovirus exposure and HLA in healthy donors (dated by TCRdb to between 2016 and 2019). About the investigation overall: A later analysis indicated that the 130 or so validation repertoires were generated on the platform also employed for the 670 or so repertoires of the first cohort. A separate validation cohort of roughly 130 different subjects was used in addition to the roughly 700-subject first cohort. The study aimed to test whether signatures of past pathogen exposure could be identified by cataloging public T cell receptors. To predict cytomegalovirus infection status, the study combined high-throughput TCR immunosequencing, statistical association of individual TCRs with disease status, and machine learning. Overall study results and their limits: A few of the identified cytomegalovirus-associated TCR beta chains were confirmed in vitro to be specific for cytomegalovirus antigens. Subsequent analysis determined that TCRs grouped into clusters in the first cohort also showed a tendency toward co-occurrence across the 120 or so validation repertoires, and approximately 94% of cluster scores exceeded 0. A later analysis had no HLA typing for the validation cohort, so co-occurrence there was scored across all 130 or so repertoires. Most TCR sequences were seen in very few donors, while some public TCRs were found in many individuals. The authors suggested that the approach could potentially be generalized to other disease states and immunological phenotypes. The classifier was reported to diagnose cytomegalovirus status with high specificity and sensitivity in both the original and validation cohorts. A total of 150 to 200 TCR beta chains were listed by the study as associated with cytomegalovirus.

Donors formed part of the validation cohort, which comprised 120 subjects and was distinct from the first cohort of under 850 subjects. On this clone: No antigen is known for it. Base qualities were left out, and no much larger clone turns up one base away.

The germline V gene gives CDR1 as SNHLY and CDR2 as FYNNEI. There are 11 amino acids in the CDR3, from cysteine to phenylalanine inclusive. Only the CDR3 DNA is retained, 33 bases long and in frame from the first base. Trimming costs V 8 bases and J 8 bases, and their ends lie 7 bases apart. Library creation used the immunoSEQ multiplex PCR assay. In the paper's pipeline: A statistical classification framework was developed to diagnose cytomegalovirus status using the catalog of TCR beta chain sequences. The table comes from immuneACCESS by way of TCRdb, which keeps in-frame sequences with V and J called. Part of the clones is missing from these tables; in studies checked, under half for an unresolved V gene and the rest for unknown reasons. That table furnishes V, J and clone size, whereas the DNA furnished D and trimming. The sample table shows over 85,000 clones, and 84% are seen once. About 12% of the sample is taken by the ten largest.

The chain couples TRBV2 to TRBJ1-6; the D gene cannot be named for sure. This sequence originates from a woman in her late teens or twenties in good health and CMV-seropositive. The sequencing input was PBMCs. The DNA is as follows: TGTGCCAGCGAGGGAGATTCACCCCTCCACTTT. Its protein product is CASEGDSPLHF. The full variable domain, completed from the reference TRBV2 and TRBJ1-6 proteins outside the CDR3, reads EPEVTQTPSHQVTQMGQEVILRCVPISNHLYFYWYRQILGQKVEFLVSFYNNEISEKSEIFDDQFSVERPDGSNFTLKIRSTKLEDSAMYFCASEGDSPLHFGNGTRLTVT.